Shown below are 9 T cell receptor beta chains from a single sample sequenced in a study of OX40 agonist ivuxolimab in advanced cancers. Sequencing was performed with immunoSEQ multiplex PCR; in TCRdb, only in-frame clones are kept and a portion is missing. The sample has tens of thousands of clones, about 92% seen once. The sequences come from CD4+ or CD8+ T cells sorted from blood, collected in a trial of the OX40 agonist ivuxolimab. The receptor source for this set is an adult with an advanced solid tumor such as melanoma, head and neck, liver or kidney cancer.

The chain couples TRBV29-1 to TRBJ2-5, with a tentative D call TRBD2 (7 bases). CDR3 length: 14 amino acids. Trimming removed 2 bases from V and 5 bases from J, with 15 bases in between. Germline-derived CDR1 and CDR2 are SQVTM and ANQGSEA. The CDR3 spells CSVERRGLGETQYF. The CDR3, as DNA: TGCAGCGTTGAAAGGCGGGGGCTGGGGGAGACCCAGTACTTC.

This chain uses TRBV18 with TRBJ2-1; 8 bases fit TRBD1. Germline CDR1 and CDR2: KGHSH and LQKENI. Trimming at V came to 5 bases and at J to 4 bases, leaving 7 bases not matched to a gene. The CDR3 covers 15 residues. The CDR3 loop reads CASSDPGQAYNEQFF. Here the CDR3 DNA reads TGTGCCAGCTCAGACCCGGGACAGGCTTACAATGAGCAGTTCTTC. Using reference TRBV18 and TRBJ2-1 for the parts outside the CDR3, the full variable domain is NAGVMQNPRHLVRRRGQEARLRCSPMKGHSHVYWYRQLPEEGLKFMVYLQKENIIDESGMPKERFSAEFPKEGPSILRIQQVVRGDSAAYFCASSDPGQAYNEQFFGPGTRLTVL.

This chain's CDR3 is CASSLTGGGALDTQYF. The CDR3 DNA sequence: TGTGCCAGCAGCTTGACTGGCGGGGGGGCATTGGATACGCAGTATTTT. This chain connects TRBV7-3 to TRBJ2-3; TRBD2 matches 9 bases. The CDR3 is made up of 16 amino acids. V shed 3 bases, J shed 6 bases, and the junction held 10 bases outside the gene matches. CDR1 and CDR2 (germline): SGHTA, FQGTGA.

V and J are TRBV5-8 and TRBJ2-1; tentatively, D is TRBD1 (5 bases). Germline loops: CDR1 SGHTS, CDR2 YDEGEE. CDR3 length: 13 amino acids. Trimming shortened V by 3 bases and J by 9 bases, and 13 bases separated the two germline ends. In DNA, the CDR3 is TGTGCCAGCAGCTATGAGCAGGGATCTGAGCAGTTCTTC. Protein product: CASSYEQGSEQFF.

This chain links TRBV2 with TRBJ2-3; 13 bases are a match to TRBD2. J gave up 1 base and V 8 bases, and 3 bases lay outside the gene matches. This CDR3 comprises 15 residues. From germline, CDR1 is SNHLY and CDR2 FYNNEI. In nucleotides, the CDR3 is TGTGCCAGCGGGACTAGCGGGGAGGGCACAGATACGCAGTATTTT. Its protein product is CASGTSGEGTDTQYF. The full variable domain, in which reference TRBV2 and TRBJ2-3 provide the parts outside the CDR3, is EPEVTQTPSHQVTQMGQEVILRCVPISNHLYFYWYRQILGQKVEFLVSFYNNEISEKSEIFDDQFSVERPDGSNFTLKIRSTKLEDSAMYFCASGTSGEGTDTQYFGPGTRLTVL.

On this clone: This may arise from a read error, as a much more abundant clone is one base away. The gene calls are TRBV6-4 and TRBJ1-6; the D is unclear. The CDR3 has 13 amino acids. From germline, CDR1 is MRHNA and CDR2 SNTAGT. V lost 3 bases and J 5 bases, leaving 5 bases between the germline ends. CDR3 sequence (DNA): TGTGCCAGCAGTGAAAGGGATAATTCACCCCTCCACTTT. It encodes CASSERDNSPLHF.

CDR3 bases: TGTGCCAGCAGCTTAGATAGCGGGGGCACAGATACGCAGTATTTT. Translating it yields CASSLDSGGTDTQYF. The rearrangement uses TRBV7-9 and TRBJ2-3; 8 nucleotides line up with TRBD2. Germline V gives CDR1 SEHNR, CDR2 FQNEAQ (reference sequence). The CDR3 is made up of 15 amino acids. Trimming at V came to 1 base and at J to 1 base, leaving 1 base not matched to a gene.

The chain couples TRBV7-6 to TRBJ1-2; 7 nucleotides line up with TRBD1. Trimming cost V 1 base and J 4 bases; bases outside gene matches: 3. The CDR3 length is 14 residues. Germline CDR1 SGHVS, CDR2 FNYEAQ. The CDR3 DNA sequence: TGTGCCAGCAGCTTAGAGGGGGCGACCTATGGCTACACCTTC. Its translation: CASSLEGATYGYTF.

The chain couples TRBV5-1 to TRBJ2-7, with no clear D. The CDR3 spans 13 residues. Germline V gene lookup returns CDR1 SGHRS and CDR2 YFSETQ. V lost 0 bases and J 2 bases, leaving 6 bases between the germline ends. The CDR3, as DNA: TGCGCCAGCAGCTTGGCCTCGACCTACGAGCAGTACTTC. This encodes CASSLASTYEQYF.